The 22 T cell receptor beta chains reported below all come from one sample, sequenced in a study of early stage breast cancer tumors. Sequencing was performed with immunoSEQ multiplex PCR; in TCRdb, only in-frame clones are kept and a portion is missing. The sample has approximately 75,000 clones; more than 70% are singletons. Input material: blood. These receptor sequences come from a person aged 35-55 years with breast cancer.

The DNA of the CDR3 is TGTGCCAGCGGCAGTGGGGATTCGAAGCAGTTCTTC. Its protein product is CASGSGDSKQFF. V is TRBV9 and J is TRBJ2-1, with D hard to call. Germline V gene data show CDR1 as SGDLS and CDR2 as YYNGEE. Trimming stripped 7 bases from V and 11 bases from J, with 16 bases between. The CDR3 loop spans 12 amino acids. Using reference TRBV9 and TRBJ2-1 for the parts outside the CDR3, the full variable domain is DSGVTQTPKHLITATGQRVTLRCSPRSGDLSVYWYQQSLDQGLQFLIQYYNGEERAKGNILERFSAQQFPDLHSELNLSSLELGDSALYFCASGSGDSKQFFGPGTRLTVL.

This clone was seen just once. The chain combines TRBV9 with TRBJ1-3; D gene ambiguous. The length of the CDR3 is 14 residues. V shed 0 bases and J shed 0 bases, with 4 bases lying between them. Germline loops: CDR1 SGDLS, CDR2 YYNGEE. The CDR3 spells CASSVVSSGNTIYF. The CDR3 DNA follows: TGTGCCAGCAGCGTAGTGAGCTCTGGAAACACCATATATTTT.

The chain employs TRBV28 and TRBJ2-7, with no clear D. The CDR3 length is 13 residues. The germline V gene has CDR1 MDHEN and CDR2 SYDVKM. V lost 2 bases and J 2 bases, leaving 7 bases between the germline ends. The CDR3 here is CASSLGHTYEQYF. CDR3 in DNA: TGTGCCAGCAGTTTAGGGCACACCTACGAGCAGTACTTC.

This clone was observed a single time. This chain connects TRBV4-2 to TRBJ2-7; 12 bases fit TRBD2. Germline lookup yields CDR1 LGHNA and CDR2 YNFKEQ. V shed 1 base, J shed 5 bases, and the junction held 12 bases outside the gene matches. This CDR3 is 18 amino acids long. The CDR3 nucleotides read TGTGCCAGCAGCCAAGGAGTGGCTAGCGGGAGGGCCACAGACGAGCAGTACTTC. Residues: CASSQGVASGRATDEQYF.

This chain links TRBV28 with TRBJ1-4; TRBD1 matches 8 bases. Germline CDR1 MDHEN, CDR2 SYDVKM. With 5 bases clipped from V and 14 bases from J, the junction kept 19 bases outside the gene matches. This CDR3 is built from 16 residues. CDR3 nucleotides: TGTGCCAGCAGTAGACAGGGGAGGGCCGCCGTTTTTCGGCTGTTTTTT. It is translated as CASSRQGRAAVFRLFF.

The chain is built from TRBV2 and TRBJ2-2; TRBD1 aligns across 12 bases. V shed 5 bases and J 7 bases; nucleotides not matched to a gene: 5. CDR3 length: 15 residues. Per the germline V gene, CDR1 is SNHLY and CDR2 is FYNNEI. The CDR3 is CASSTGTGGYGELFF. DNA for the CDR3: TGTGCCAGCAGTACCGGGACAGGGGGCTACGGGGAGCTGTTTTTT.

V gene TRBV6-4 combines with J gene TRBJ2-1; D is uncertain. Per the germline V gene, CDR1 is MRHNA and CDR2 is SNTAGT. Trimming stripped 2 bases from V and 6 bases from J, with 5 bases between. The CDR3 extends over 12 amino acids. In nucleotides, the CDR3 is TGTGCCAGCAGTGACCACCTCAATGAGCAGTTCTTC. Translated, it gives CASSDHLNEQFF.

This rearrangement joins TRBV6-5 to TRBJ1-1; 9 bases fit TRBD1. J was trimmed by 7 bases and V by 5 bases; bases with no gene match: 2. CDR3 length: 12 residues. Per germline, CDR1 MNHEY and CDR2 SVGAGI. CDR3 protein: CASSGQGFEAFF. DNA of the CDR3: TGTGCCAGCAGTGGACAGGGGTTTGAAGCTTTCTTT.

This clone was seen a single time. This rearrangement joins TRBV30 to TRBJ2-2; TRBD2 agrees at 8 bases. The CDR3 is 17 amino acids. Germline-derived CDR1 and CDR2 are GTSNPN and SVGIG (reference sequence). J lost 5 bases, V lost 0 bases, and 11 bases had no gene match. The CDR3 sequence: CAWSVKREPFWTGELFF. As DNA, the CDR3 is TGTGCCTGGAGTGTAAAGCGGGAGCCGTTTTGGACCGGGGAGCTGTTTTTT.

The chain couples TRBV7-9 to TRBJ2-1; possibly TRBD2 for D (5 bases). The CDR3 consists of 13 residues. The germline V gene encodes CDR1 SEHNR and CDR2 FQNEAQ (reference sequence). The V end was cut by 4 bases, the J end by 3 bases, with 7 bases between. Here the CDR3 reads CASSSGLYNEQFF. Here the CDR3 DNA reads TGTGCCAGCAGCTCAGGACTCTACAATGAGCAGTTCTTC.

The chain has TRBV19 and TRBJ2-1; 8 nucleotides agree with TRBD2. The junction had 17 bases not matched to a gene; V was cut back by 5 bases and J by 8 bases. The CDR3 sequence is 17 residues long. Germline V gene lookup returns CDR1 LNHDA and CDR2 SQIVND (reference sequence). CDR3 sequence (DNA): TGTGCCAGTAGTCCCCGGGCCTATGCGGGAGGAGGGCATGAGCAGTTCTTC. Protein product: CASSPRAYAGGGHEQFF.

V and J are TRBV7-8 and TRBJ2-6; no definite D call. The CDR3 sequence is 15 residues long. Trimming took 5 bases from V and 0 from J, leaving 8 bases between them. The germline CDR1 and CDR2 sequences are SGHVS and FQNEAQ. The CDR3 spells CASSAQISGANVLTF. The CDR3, as DNA: TGTGCCAGCAGCGCTCAGATCTCTGGGGCCAACGTCCTGACTTTC.

V and J are TRBV19 and TRBJ1-5; D is possibly TRBD1 (5 bases). This CDR3 comprises 12 residues. Trimming cost V 1 base and J 9 bases, with 7 bases left between them. Germline CDR1 is LNHDA and CDR2 is SQIVND (reference sequence). This chain's CDR3 is CASSIGGGPQHF. CDR3 DNA sequence: TGTGCCAGTAGTATAGGGGGCGGGCCCCAGCATTTT.

This chain links TRBV11-2 with TRBJ2-7; D may be TRBD2 (6 bases). Trimming took 5 bases from V and 7 from J, leaving 30 bases between them. The germline gives CDR1 SGHAT, CDR2 FQNNGV. There are 18 residues in the CDR3. CDR3 coding DNA: TGTGCCAGCAGCCCTAGAGCTGGCCCGGGGGTACTACGAGGAGAGCAGTACTTC. Translated: CASSPRAGPGVLRGEQYF.

The genes are TRBV11-2 and TRBJ2-7, with 7 bases identical to TRBD1. This CDR3 has 13 amino acids. After removal of 7 bases from V and 3 bases from J, the junction contained 6 bases not matched to a gene. The germline V gene has CDR1 SGHAT and CDR2 FQNNGV. CDR3 coding DNA: TGTGCCAGCACGCCCCCAGGGGGCTACGAGCAGTACTTC. Its translation: CASTPPGGYEQYF.

The chain uses TRBV10-2 and TRBJ2-7; 13 nucleotides match TRBD2. V gave up 5 bases and J gave up 5 bases; unmatched junction bases: 3. This CDR3 has 14 residues. Germline CDR1 and CDR2: WSHSY and SAAADI. CDR3 in DNA: TGCGCCAGCAGTTCCGGGACTAGCGGGAACGAGCAGTACTTC. As protein: CASSSGTSGNEQYF.

This clone was detected only once. This chain connects TRBV27 to TRBJ2-5; TRBD1 or TRBD2 may be the D gene (7 bases each). Germline lookup yields CDR1 MNHEY and CDR2 SMNVEV (reference sequence). V lost 2 bases to trimming and J lost 5 bases, with 15 bases between them. This CDR3 region has 15 residues. The CDR3 bases are TGTGCCAGCAGTTTACTGGCCAGGGGGGGGGAGACCCAGTACTTC. Encoded protein: CASSLLARGGETQYF.

The J gene is TRBJ1-2, the V gene TRBV7-2, with 7 bases matching TRBD1. Germline assignment: CDR1 SGHTA and CDR2 FQGNSA. The CDR3 extends over 14 amino acids. The J segment lost 6 bases and the V segment lost 3 bases, leaving 7 bases of the junction unmatched. CDR3 bases: TGTGCCAGCAGCTTGATCACAGGGGTGAATGGCTACACCTTC. Translating gives CASSLITGVNGYTF.

The J gene is TRBJ2-5, the V gene TRBV7-6; tentatively, D is TRBD2 (5 bases). The CDR3 contains 14 residues. The V gene's germline CDR1 is SGHVS and CDR2 FNYEAQ. The V end was cut by 1 base, the J end by 4 bases, with 10 bases between. The CDR3 DNA reads as TGTGCCAGCAGCTTAGGGAAGGGAGCAGAGACCCAGTACTTC. Amino acids: CASSLGKGAETQYF.

The rearrangement uses TRBV5-1 and TRBJ2-3, with D perhaps matching TRBD2 (5 bases). Trimming removed 0 bases from V and 4 bases from J, with 12 bases in between. The length of the CDR3 is 15 residues. The V gene's germline CDR1 is SGHRS and CDR2 YFSETQ. The CDR3 bases are TGCGCCAGCAGCTTGGTGTCTAGCAGGCCAGATACGCAGTATTTT. Its translation is CASSLVSSRPDTQYF.

This clone was counted only a few times. This chain links TRBV7-3 with TRBJ2-2, with D possibly matching TRBD1 (5 bases). CDR1 and CDR2 (germline): SGHTA, FQGTGA. CDR3 length: 14 residues. The V end was cut by 10 bases, the J end by 2 bases, with 14 bases between. The CDR3 loop reads CAIPLRANTGELFF. As DNA, the CDR3 is TGTGCCATTCCCCTCAGGGCTAACACCGGGGAGCTGTTTTTT.

The chain uses TRBV5-1 and TRBJ1-2; 8 nucleotides agree with TRBD1. Germline V CDR1 and CDR2: SGHRS, YFSETQ. V trimming: 1 base; J trimming: 8 bases; junction bases outside the gene matches: 7. This CDR3 region has 14 residues. The DNA of the CDR3 is TGCGCCAGCAGCTTGATGGACAGGGTGGGAGGCTACACCTTC. This codes for CASSLMDRVGGYTF.